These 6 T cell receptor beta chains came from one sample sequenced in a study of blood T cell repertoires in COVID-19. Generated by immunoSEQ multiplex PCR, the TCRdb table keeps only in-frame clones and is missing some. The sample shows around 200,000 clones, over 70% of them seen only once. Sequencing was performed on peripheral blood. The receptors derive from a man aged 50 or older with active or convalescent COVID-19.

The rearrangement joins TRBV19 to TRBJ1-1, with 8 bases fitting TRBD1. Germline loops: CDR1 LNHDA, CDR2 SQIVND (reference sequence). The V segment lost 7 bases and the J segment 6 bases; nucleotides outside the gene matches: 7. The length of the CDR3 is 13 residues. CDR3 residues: CASNPSQGAEAFF. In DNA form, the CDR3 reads TGTGCCAGTAACCCCTCACAGGGGGCTGAAGCTTTCTTT. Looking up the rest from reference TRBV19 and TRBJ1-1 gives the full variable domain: DGGITQSPKYLFRKEGQNVTLSCEQNLNHDAMYWYRQDPGQGLRLIYYSQIVNDFQKGDIAEGYSVSREKKESFPLTVTSAQKNPTAFYLCASNPSQGAEAFFGQGTRLTVV.

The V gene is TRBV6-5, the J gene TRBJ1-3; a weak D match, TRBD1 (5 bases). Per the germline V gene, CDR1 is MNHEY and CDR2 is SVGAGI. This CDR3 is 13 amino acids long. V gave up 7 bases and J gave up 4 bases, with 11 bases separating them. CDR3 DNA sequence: TGTGCCAGCAAAACAGGTTCGGGAAACACCATATATTTT. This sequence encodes CASKTGSGNTIYF.

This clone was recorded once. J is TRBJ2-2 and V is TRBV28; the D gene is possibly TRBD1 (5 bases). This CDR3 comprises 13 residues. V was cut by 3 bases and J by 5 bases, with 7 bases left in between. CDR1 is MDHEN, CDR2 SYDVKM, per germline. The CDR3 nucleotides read TGTGCCAGCAGTTTGACAGTTACCGGGGAGCTGTTTTTT. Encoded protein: CASSLTVTGELFF.

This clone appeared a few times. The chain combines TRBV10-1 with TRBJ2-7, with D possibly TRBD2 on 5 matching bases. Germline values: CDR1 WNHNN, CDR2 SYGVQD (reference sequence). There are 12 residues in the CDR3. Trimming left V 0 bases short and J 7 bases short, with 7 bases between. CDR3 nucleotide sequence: TGCGCCAGCAGTGAGTCGGACTGGGAGCAGTACTTC. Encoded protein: CASSESDWEQYF.

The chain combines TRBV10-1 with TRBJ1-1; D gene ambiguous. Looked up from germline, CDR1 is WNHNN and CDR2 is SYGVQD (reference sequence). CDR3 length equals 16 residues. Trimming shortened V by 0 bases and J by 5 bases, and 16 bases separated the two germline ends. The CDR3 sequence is CASSESSSGRYTEAFF. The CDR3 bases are TGCGCCAGCAGTGAGTCCTCTAGCGGCAGATATACTGAAGCTTTCTTT.

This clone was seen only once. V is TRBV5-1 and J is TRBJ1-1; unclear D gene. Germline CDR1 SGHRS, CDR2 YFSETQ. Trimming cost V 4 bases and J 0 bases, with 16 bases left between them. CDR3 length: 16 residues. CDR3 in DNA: TGCGCCAGCAGCCCCAATTCCCAACTAATGAACACTGAAGCTTTCTTT. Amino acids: CASSPNSQLMNTEAFF.